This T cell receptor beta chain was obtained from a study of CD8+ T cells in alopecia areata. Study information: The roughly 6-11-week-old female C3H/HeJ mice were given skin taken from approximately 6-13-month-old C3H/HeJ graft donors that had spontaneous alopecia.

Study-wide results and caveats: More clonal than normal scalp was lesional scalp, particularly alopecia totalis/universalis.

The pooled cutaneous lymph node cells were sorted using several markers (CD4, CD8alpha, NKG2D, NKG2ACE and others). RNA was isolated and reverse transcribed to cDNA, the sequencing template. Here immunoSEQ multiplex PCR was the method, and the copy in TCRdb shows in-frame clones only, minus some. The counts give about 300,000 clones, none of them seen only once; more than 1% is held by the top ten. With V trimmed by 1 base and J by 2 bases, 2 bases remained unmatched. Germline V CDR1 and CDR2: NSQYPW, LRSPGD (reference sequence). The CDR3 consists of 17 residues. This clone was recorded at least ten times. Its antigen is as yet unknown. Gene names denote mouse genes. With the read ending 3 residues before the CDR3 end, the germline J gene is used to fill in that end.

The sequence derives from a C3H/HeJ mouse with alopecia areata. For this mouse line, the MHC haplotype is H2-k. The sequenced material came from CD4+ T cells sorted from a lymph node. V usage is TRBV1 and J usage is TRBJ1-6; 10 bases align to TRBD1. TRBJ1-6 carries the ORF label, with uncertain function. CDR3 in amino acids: CTCSAGGQGTYNSPLYF. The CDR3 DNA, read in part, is TGCACCTGCAGTGCAGGGGGACAGGGGACCTATAATTCGCCC.